This T cell receptor (beta chain) was identified in a study of CD8+CD57+ T cells in acquired aplastic anemia. According to the study, genomic DNA was the template for TCR beta VDJ and CDR3 profiling. TCRdb fed the reads into MiXCR, producing one record per CDR3 protein. The sample carries some 120,000 distinct CDR3 sequences, around 50% recorded once. This clonotype was seen ten or more times. CDR1 and CDR2 (germline): LGHNA, YSLEER. This CDR3 has 14 amino acids. Trimming removed 0 bases from V and 7 bases from J, with 12 bases in between. Sequencing was carried out using sorted CD4+, CD8+, or CD8+CD57+ T cells (not recorded which) from PBMCs. The TCR sequence derives from a human donor in good health, serving as a control. The chain couples TRBV4-3 to TRBJ1-1; unclear D gene. The CDR3 sequence is CASSQEARRGEAFF. DNA of the CDR3: TGCGCCAGCAGCCAAGAAGCGCGGAGAGGTGAAGCTTTCTTT.